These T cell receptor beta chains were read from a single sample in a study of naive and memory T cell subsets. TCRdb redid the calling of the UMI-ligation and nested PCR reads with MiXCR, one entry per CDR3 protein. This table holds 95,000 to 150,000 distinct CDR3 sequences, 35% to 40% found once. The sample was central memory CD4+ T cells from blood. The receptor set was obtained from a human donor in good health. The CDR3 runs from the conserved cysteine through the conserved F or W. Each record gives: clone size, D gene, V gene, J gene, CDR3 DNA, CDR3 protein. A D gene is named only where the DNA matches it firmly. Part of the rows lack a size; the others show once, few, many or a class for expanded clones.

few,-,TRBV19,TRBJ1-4,TGTGCCAGTAGAACCGATAGGCGGGAAAAACTGTTTTTT,CASRTDRREKLFF
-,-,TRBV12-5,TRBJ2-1,TGTGCTAGTGGTTCCAATCAGGGGCTTCGACACAATGAGCAGTTCTTC,CASGSNQGLRHNEQFF
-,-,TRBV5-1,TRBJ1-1,TGCGCCAGCAGTCAGGGACACGGAGCTTTCTTT,CASSQGHGAFF
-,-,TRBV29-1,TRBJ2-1,TGCAGCGTTGAAAGGGGGGCACAGCAGTTCTTC,CSVERGAQQFF
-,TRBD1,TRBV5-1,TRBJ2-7,TGCGCCAGCACCCGTTCGGGACAGGGGGCCAACGAGCAGTACTTC,CASTRSGQGANEQYF
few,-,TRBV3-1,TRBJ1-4,TGTGCCAGCAGCCTGAGAGACAGGAGGTTACAGGAAAAACTGTTTTTT,CASSLRDRRLQEKLFF
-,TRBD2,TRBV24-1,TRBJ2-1,TGTGCCACCAGGAGAGGAGCGGGAGCCGATGAGCAGTTCTTC,CATRRGAGADEQFF
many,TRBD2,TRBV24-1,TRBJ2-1,TGTGCCACCAGTGACCCGGAACCTGGACTAGCGGGCTACAATGAGCAGTTCTTC,CATSDPEPGLAGYNEQFF
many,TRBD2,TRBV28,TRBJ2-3,TGTGCCAGCGGTACTAGCGGGGTCAGCACAGATACGCAGTATTTT,CASGTSGVSTDTQYF
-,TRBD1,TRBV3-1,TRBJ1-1,TGTGCCAGCAGCCCACAGGGGAGGAACACTGAAGCTTTCTTT,CASSPQGRNTEAFF
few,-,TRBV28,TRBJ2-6,TGTGCCAGCAGTTCCCAGGCCTCCTCTGGGGCCAACGTCCTGACTTTC,CASSSQASSGANVLTF
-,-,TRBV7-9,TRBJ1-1,TGTGCCAGCAGCCCCATGGGGGGCCCCTCGGTGGCTTTCTTT,CASSPMGGPSVAFF
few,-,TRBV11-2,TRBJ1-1,TGTGCCAGCAGCTTAGGCCAGGGACCCACTGAAGCTTTCTTT,CASSLGQGPTEAFF
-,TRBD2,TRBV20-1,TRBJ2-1,TGCAGTGCTAGACACGGAGCGGGAGCCAGCCCCAATGAGCAGTTCTTC,CSARHGAGASPNEQFF
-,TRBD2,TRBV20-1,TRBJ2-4,TGCAGTGCTAGCCCCCCCGGGGGAGGGATTCAGTACTTC,CSASPPGGGIQYF
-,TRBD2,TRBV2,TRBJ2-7,TGTGCCAGTGGGCGGGAGCACTACGAGCAGTACTTC,CASGREHYEQYF
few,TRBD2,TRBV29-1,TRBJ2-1,TGCAGCGTTACTAGCGGTAGTAGCTCCTACAATGAGCAGTTCTTC,CSVTSGSSSYNEQFF
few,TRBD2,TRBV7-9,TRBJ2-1,TGTGCCAGCAGCTTAGGCGGTAGCGGGGGATACAATGAGCAGTTCTTC,CASSLGGSGGYNEQFF
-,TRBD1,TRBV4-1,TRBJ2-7,TGCGCCAGCAGCCATCGGACAGGGGGGGCCTACGAGCAGTACTTC,CASSHRTGGAYEQYF
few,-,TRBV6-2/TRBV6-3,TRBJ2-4,TGTGCCAGCAGTTATTACAGGGCTCAAACTCAGTACTTC,CASSYYRAQTQYF
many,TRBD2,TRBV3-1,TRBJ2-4,TGTGCCAGCAGCCAAGACACTAGCGGGAGCCCCTCCAAAAACATTCAGTACTTC,CASSQDTSGSPSKNIQYF
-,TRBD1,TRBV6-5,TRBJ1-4,TGTGCCAGCAGTTACACAGGACAGGGGTCTACTAATGAAAAACTGTTTTTT,CASSYTGQGSTNEKLFF
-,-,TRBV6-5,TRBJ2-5,TGTGCCAGCACGCTAGGGTCTACCCAGTACTTC,CASTLGSTQYF
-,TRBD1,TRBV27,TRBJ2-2,TGTGCCAGCAGAACCAAGACAGGGGCCTCCACCGGGGAGCTGTTTTTT,CASRTKTGASTGELFF
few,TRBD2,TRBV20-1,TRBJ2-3,TGCAGTGCAGAGGGACTAGCGGGAGTAGGAGATACGCAGTATTTT,CSAEGLAGVGDTQYF
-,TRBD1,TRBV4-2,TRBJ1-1,TGTGCCAGCAGCCCGGACAGGGGATTCGGAGCTTTCTTT,CASSPDRGFGAFF
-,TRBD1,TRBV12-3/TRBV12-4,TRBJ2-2,TGTGCCAGCAGTGACAGGGGGCCAGGCACCGGGGAGCTGTTTTTT,CASSDRGPGTGELFF
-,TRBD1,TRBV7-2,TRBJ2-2,TGTGCCAGCAGTTACAGGGGCACCGGGGAGCTGTTTTTT,CASSYRGTGELFF
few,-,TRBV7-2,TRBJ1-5,TGTGCCAGCAGCGACGTCTATAGCAATCAGCCCCAGCATTTT,CASSDVYSNQPQHF
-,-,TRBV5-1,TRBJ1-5,TGCGCCAGCAGCTTGGCCGGGGGCTCAAAACAGCCCCAGCATTTT,CASSLAGGSKQPQHF
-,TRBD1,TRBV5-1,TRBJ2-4,TGCGCCAGCAGCCCTGGGACAGGGACTATAGCCAAAAACATTCAGTACTTC,CASSPGTGTIAKNIQYF
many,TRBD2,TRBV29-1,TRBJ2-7,TGCAGCGTTGCCGGGACTAGCGGGATCGAGCAGTACTTC,CSVAGTSGIEQYF
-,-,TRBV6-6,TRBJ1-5,TGTGCCAGCAGTTACCTGCAGGGCACCCTTAGCAATCAGCCCCAGCATTTT,CASSYLQGTLSNQPQHF
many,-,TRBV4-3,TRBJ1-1,TGCGCCAGCAGCCAAGATCATAGCGGTGTTGAAGCTTTCTTT,CASSQDHSGVEAFF
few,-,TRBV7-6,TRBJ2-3,TGTGCCAGCAGAAGTGGTTATAGCACAGATACGCAGTATTTT,CASRSGYSTDTQYF